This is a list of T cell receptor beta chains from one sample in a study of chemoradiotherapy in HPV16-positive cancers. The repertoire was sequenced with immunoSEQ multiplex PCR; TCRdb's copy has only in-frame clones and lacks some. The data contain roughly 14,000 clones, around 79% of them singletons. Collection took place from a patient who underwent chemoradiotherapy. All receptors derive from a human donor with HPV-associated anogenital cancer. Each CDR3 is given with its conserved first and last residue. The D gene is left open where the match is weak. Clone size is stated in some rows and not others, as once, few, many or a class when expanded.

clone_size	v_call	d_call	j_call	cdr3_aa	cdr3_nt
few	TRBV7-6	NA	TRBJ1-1	CASSLVEGGRQMNTEAFF	TGTGCCAGCAGCTTAGTGGAGGGGGGTAGGCAGATGAACACTGAAGCTTTCTTT
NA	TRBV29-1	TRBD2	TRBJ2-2	CSVQPSGSTGELFF	TGCAGCGTCCAACCTAGCGGGAGTACCGGGGAGCTGTTTTTT
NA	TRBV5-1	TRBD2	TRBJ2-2	CASSQGLAGIGGELFF	TGCGCCAGCTCGCAGGGACTAGCGGGAATCGGCGGGGAGCTGTTTTTT
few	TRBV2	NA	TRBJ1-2	CASSVAREMANYGYTF	TGTGCCAGCAGTGTGGCCAGAGAGATGGCTAACTATGGCTACACCTTC
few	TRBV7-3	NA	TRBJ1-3	CASSRTGGKGDTIYF	TGTGCCAGCAGCCGAACTGGGGGCAAGGGGGACACCATATATTTT
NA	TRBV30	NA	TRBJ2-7	CAWSAGAEQYF	TGTGCCTGGAGTGCCGGCGCGGAGCAGTACTTC
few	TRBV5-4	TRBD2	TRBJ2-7	CASSLLLGGPYEQYF	TGTGCCAGCAGCTTGCTTCTGGGAGGGCCGTACGAGCAGTACTTC
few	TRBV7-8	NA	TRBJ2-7	CASSLSGTHEQYF	TGTGCCAGCAGCTTATCAGGTACCCACGAGCAGTACTTC
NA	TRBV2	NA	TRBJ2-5	CASSEGGFETQYF	TGTGCCAGCAGTGAAGGAGGGTTTGAGACCCAGTACTTC
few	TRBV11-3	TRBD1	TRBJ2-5	CASSLGTGQETQYF	TGTGCCAGCAGCTTGGGGACAGGGCAAGAGACCCAGTACTTC
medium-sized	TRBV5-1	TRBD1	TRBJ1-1	CASSWGTGSSEAFF	TGCGCCAGCAGCTGGGGGACAGGGAGTTCTGAAGCTTTCTTT
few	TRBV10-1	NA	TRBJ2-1	CASSVVGAGRDEQFF	TGCGCCAGCAGTGTCGTTGGGGCGGGACGGGATGAGCAGTTCTTC
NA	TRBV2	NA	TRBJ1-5	CASSYGGLVWHF	TGTGCCAGCAGTTATGGGGGCCTAGTTTGGCATTTT
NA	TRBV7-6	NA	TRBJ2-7	CASSRAADLFGYEQYF	TGTGCCAGCAGCCGGGCGGCAGATCTATTTGGCTACGAGCAGTACTTC
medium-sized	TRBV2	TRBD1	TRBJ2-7	CASEDHPVDRGSWYEQYF	TGTGCCAGCGAGGACCACCCCGTCGACAGGGGAAGTTGGTACGAGCAGTACTTC
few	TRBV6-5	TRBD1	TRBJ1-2	CASSSSRQGLYGYTF	TGTGCCAGCAGTTCCTCGCGACAGGGCCTCTATGGCTACACCTTC
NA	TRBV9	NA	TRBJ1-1	CASSVAGSEAFF	TGTGCCAGCAGCGTAGCAGGGTCTGAAGCTTTCTTT
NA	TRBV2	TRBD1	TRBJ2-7	CASRQGDSYEQYF	TGTGCCAGCAGACAGGGGGACTCCTACGAGCAGTACTTC
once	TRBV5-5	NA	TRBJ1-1	CASSLASFDAEAFF	TGTGCCAGCAGCTTGGCCAGTTTTGACGCTGAAGCTTTCTTT
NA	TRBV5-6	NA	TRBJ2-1	CASSFVALGPTYNEQFF	TGTGCCAGCAGTTTCGTAGCTCTCGGTCCAACCTACAATGAGCAGTTCTTC
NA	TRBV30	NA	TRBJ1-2	CAWSVLGGYTF	TGTGCCTGGAGTGTACTAGGCGGCTACACCTTC
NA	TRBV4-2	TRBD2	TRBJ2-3	CASSQEPQGLAGTDTQYF	TGTGCCAGCAGCCAAGAACCCCAAGGACTAGCGGGCACAGATACGCAGTATTTT
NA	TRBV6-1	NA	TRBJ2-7	CASREGILYEQYF	TGTGCCAGCAGAGAGGGCATCCTATACGAGCAGTACTTC
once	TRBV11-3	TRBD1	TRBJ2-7	CASSFRGQGNYEQYF	TGTGCCAGCAGCTTTCGGGGACAGGGGAACTACGAGCAGTACTTC
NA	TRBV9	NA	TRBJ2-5	CASSPGPGETQYF	TGTGCCAGCAGCCCGGGGCCAGGGGAGACCCAGTACTTC
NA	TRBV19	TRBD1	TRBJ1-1	CASSPQGATEAFF	TGTGCCAGTAGTCCACAGGGGGCCACTGAAGCTTTCTTT
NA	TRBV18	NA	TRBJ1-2	CASSPLMGSYTF	TGTGCCAGCTCACCCCTGATGGGAAGCTACACCTTC
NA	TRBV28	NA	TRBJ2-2	CASSFEHSGTGELFF	TGTGCCAGCAGTTTTGAGCATTCTGGGACCGGGGAGCTGTTTTTT
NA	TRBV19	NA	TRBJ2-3	CASSIGRVGSPDTQYF	TGTGCCAGTAGTATAGGGCGCGTCGGGAGTCCAGATACGCAGTATTTT
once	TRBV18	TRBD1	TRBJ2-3	CASSPDRGLEDTQYF	TGTGCCAGCTCACCTGACAGGGGGCTGGAAGATACGCAGTATTTT
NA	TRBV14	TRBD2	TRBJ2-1	CASSLASRFGGRYNEQFF	TGTGCCAGCAGCCTCGCAAGCCGGTTCGGCGGGAGGTACAATGAGCAGTTCTTC
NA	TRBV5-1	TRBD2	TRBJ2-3	CASSPGVTSGGADTQYF	TGCGCCAGCAGCCCTGGGGTCACTAGCGGGGGTGCAGATACGCAGTATTTT
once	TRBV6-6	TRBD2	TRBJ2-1	CASSRLAGAREQFF	TGTGCCAGCAGTCGACTAGCGGGAGCGCGTGAGCAGTTCTTC
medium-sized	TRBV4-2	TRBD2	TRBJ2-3	CASSQDLAAAVTQYF	TGTGCCAGCAGCCAAGATCTAGCGGCGGCGGTTACGCAGTATTTT
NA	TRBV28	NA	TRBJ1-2	CASSLWGELGSSSGYTF	TGTGCCAGCAGTTTATGGGGGGAGCTGGGTTCCTCCAGTGGCTACACCTTC
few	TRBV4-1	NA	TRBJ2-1	CASSQERASSSYNEQFF	TGCGCCAGCAGCCAAGAACGGGCTTCGAGCTCCTACAATGAGCAGTTCTTC
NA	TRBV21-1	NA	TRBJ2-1	CASSTKSDSIDYNEQFF	TGTGCCAGCAGCACAAAATCGGACAGCATCGACTACAATGAGCAGTTCTTC
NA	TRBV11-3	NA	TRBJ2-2	CASSLEYGPANTGELFF	TGTGCCAGCAGCTTAGAGTACGGGCCGGCGAACACCGGGGAGCTGTTTTTT
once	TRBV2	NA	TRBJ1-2	CASSDLGTYGYTF	TGTGCCAGCAGTGATCTGGGGACCTATGGCTACACCTTC
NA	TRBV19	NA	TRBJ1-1	CASSIAGLNTEAFF	TGTGCCAGTAGTATAGCAGGGTTGAACACTGAAGCTTTCTTT
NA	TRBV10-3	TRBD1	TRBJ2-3	CATRGIAQGTDTQYF	TGTGCCACCAGGGGGATCGCACAGGGAACAGATACGCAGTATTTT
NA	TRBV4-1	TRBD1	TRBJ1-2	CASSQQRTGVSYTF	TGCGCCAGCAGCCAACAGCGGACAGGGGTCAGCTACACCTTC
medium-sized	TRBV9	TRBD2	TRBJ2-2	CASSGLGSAGVIGELFF	TGTGCCAGCAGCGGGTTGGGTTCGGCGGGAGTCATCGGGGAGCTGTTTTTT
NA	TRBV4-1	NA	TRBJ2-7	CASSSPGLYYEQYF	TGCGCCAGCAGCTCGCCGGGACTTTACTACGAGCAGTACTTC
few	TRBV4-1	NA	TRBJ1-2	CASSYQFRDGYTF	TGCGCCAGCAGCTACCAGTTCAGGGACGGCTACACCTTC
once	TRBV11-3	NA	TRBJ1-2	CAAGGGNYGYTF	TGTGCCGCCGGGGGGGGGAACTATGGCTACACCTTC
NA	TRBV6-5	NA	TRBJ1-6	CASSYSAFDYNSPLHF	TGTGCCAGCAGTTACTCAGCGTTCGACTATAATTCACCCCTCCACTTT
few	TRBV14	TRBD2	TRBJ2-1	CASSQGTASGRLEQFF	TGTGCCAGCAGCCAAGGGACGGCTAGCGGGAGGTTGGAGCAGTTCTTC
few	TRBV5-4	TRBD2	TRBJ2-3	CASSLYLAGGTDTQYF	TGTGCCAGCAGCTTATACCTAGCGGGGGGCACAGATACGCAGTATTTT
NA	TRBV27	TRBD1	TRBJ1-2	CASSFSTGGDYGYTF	TGTGCCAGCAGTTTCTCAACAGGGGGCGACTATGGCTACACCTTC
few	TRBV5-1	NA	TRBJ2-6	CASSVSGSGANVLTF	TGCGCCAGCAGCGTAAGTGGCTCTGGGGCCAACGTCCTGACTTTC
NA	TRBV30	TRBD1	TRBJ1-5	CAWSESGGRGQPQHF	TGTGCCTGGAGTGAGTCAGGGGGACGAGGGCAGCCCCAGCATTTT
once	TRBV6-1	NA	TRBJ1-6	CASSELGGESPLHF	TGTGCCAGCAGTGAACTCGGGGGGGAATCACCCCTCCACTTT
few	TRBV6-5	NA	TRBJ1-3	CASTQPGNTIYF	TGTGCCAGCACACAGCCCGGAAACACCATATATTTT
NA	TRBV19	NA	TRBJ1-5	CASSIFPPGLYSNQPQHF	TGTGCCAGTAGTATCTTCCCCCCCGGCCTTTATAGCAATCAGCCCCAGCATTTT